The 20 T cell receptor beta chains reported below all come from one sample, sequenced in a study of blood T cell repertoires in COVID-19. The assay was immunoSEQ multiplex PCR, and TCRdb's table has in-frame clones only and misses some. The sample contains 60,000 or so clones, about 80% of which appear only once. Material: peripheral blood. All receptors derive from a man in his 60s with acute or convalescent COVID-19.

The chain carries TRBV9 and TRBJ2-1, with 7 nucleotides matching TRBD2. V shed 4 bases and J 1 base; nucleotides not matched to a gene: 5. CDR3 length equals 15 residues. Germline CDR1 SGDLS, CDR2 YYNGEE. CDR3 coding DNA: TGTGCCAGCAGCCCAAGCGGGGTATCCTACAATGAGCAGTTCTTC. It codes for CASSPSGVSYNEQFF.

The gene calls are TRBV7-9 and TRBJ1-2; 9 bases map to TRBD1. Germline V gene lookup returns CDR1 SEHNR and CDR2 FQNEAQ (reference sequence). The trim removed 1 base at V and 6 bases at J, leaving 6 bases unmatched. This CDR3 is 15 amino acids long. CDR3 DNA: TGTGCCAGCAGCTTAGATGGGACAGGGTTTGATGGCTACACCTTC. Protein sequence: CASSLDGTGFDGYTF.

The chain couples TRBV20-1 to TRBJ1-5, with D possibly matching TRBD1 (5 bases). Germline assignment: CDR1 DFQATT and CDR2 SNEGSKA (reference sequence). The CDR3 covers 14 residues. The germline V and J ends were trimmed by 3 bases and 4 bases, with 13 bases remaining between them. CDR3 in amino acids: CSASRGGGNQPQHF. In DNA, the CDR3 is TGCAGTGCTAGTAGGGGCGGGGGGAATCAGCCCCAGCATTTT.

The genes are TRBV7-9 and TRBJ2-5; D perhaps matches TRBD2 (6 bases). This CDR3 comprises 13 residues. CDR1 is SEHNR and CDR2 is FQNEAQ in the germline V gene (reference sequence). V lost 11 bases and J lost 0, with 13 bases in between. The CDR3 sequence: CAGRTGDQETQYF. CDR3 nucleotides: TGTGCCGGGAGGACTGGGGACCAAGAGACCCAGTACTTC.

The rearrangement uses TRBV18 and TRBJ2-1, with TRBD2 matching over 10 bases. V gave up 5 bases and J gave up 7 bases; unmatched junction bases: 8. Germline values: CDR1 KGHSH, CDR2 LQKENI. The CDR3 is 15 amino acids. CDR3 DNA: TGTGCCAGCTCAAAAACTAGCGGGGTTGGAAATGAGCAGTTCTTC. Protein product: CASSKTSGVGNEQFF.

V usage is TRBV7-6 and J usage is TRBJ1-1; D may be TRBD1 (5 bases). Germline V gene sequence: CDR1 SGHVS, CDR2 FNYEAQ. CDR3 length: 15 residues. V lost 4 bases and J 2 bases, leaving 14 bases between the germline ends. The CDR3 coding sequence is TGTGCCAGCAGCTCCCTTTCGCAGGGCAACACTGAAGCTTTCTTT. Amino acid sequence: CASSSLSQGNTEAFF.

V is TRBV5-1 and J is TRBJ1-5; 7 bases agree with TRBD1. The length of the CDR3 is 17 residues. V lost 4 bases to trimming and J lost 6 bases; unmatched junction nucleotides: 16. Germline V gene sequence: CDR1 SGHRS, CDR2 YFSETQ. As DNA, the CDR3 is TGCGCCAGCAGCCGAGGTCCAACAGGGGAAGAAAGTCAGCCCCAGCATTTT. Translated, it gives CASSRGPTGEESQPQHF.

This clone was detected only once. The CDR3, as DNA: TGTGCCAGCAGGATGGGGGAGGGGAAACAGCCCCAGCATTTT. Its protein is CASRMGEGKQPQHF. This sequence joins TRBV2 and TRBJ1-5, with TRBD1 as a possible D gene (5 bases). Germline loops: CDR1 SNHLY, CDR2 FYNNEI. Trimming took 6 bases from V and 7 from J, leaving 16 bases between them. The CDR3 is 14 amino acids.

The V call is TRBV7-2, the J call TRBJ2-1; D remains unclear. The CDR3 consists of 11 residues. V lost 1 base, J lost 16 bases, and 11 bases lay in between. The germline CDR1 and CDR2 sequences are SGHTA and FQGNSA. CDR3: CASSLVTRFFF. The CDR3 region has the DNA TGTGCCAGCAGCTTAGTTACGCGTTTCTTCTTC.

V usage is TRBV29-1 and J usage is TRBJ1-2, with D unresolved. This CDR3 is built from 14 residues. Germline values: CDR1 SQVTM, CDR2 ANQGSEA. V gave up 1 base and J gave up 6 bases, with 15 bases separating them. CDR3 sequence (DNA): TGCAGCGTTGAAGGGTCTTGGACTTCCGATGGCTACACCTTC. This sequence encodes CSVEGSWTSDGYTF.

The gene calls are TRBV2 and TRBJ2-1; possible D gene TRBD1, 5 bases. The CDR3 totals 11 residues. With 8 bases removed from V and 7 bases from J, the gap between germline ends came to 9 bases. Germline loops: CDR1 SNHLY, CDR2 FYNNEI. In DNA form, the CDR3 reads TGTGCCAGCTCAGGGCAGAATGAGCAGTTCTTC. This gives the protein CASSGQNEQFF. Combining the CDR3 with reference TRBV2 and TRBJ2-1 gives the whole variable domain EPEVTQTPSHQVTQMGQEVILRCVPISNHLYFYWYRQILGQKVEFLVSFYNNEISEKSEIFDDQFSVERPDGSNFTLKIRSTKLEDSAMYFCASSGQNEQFFGPGTRLTVL.

This clone showed up just a few times. V and J are TRBV19 and TRBJ1-6; tentatively, D is TRBD1 (6 bases). Trimming removed 4 bases at V and 7 bases at J, with 23 bases between. The CDR3 runs 18 residues. Per the germline V gene, CDR1 is LNHDA and CDR2 is SQIVND (reference sequence). The CDR3: CASSTDRQLGGMNSPLHF. CDR3 nucleotide sequence: TGTGCCAGTAGTACTGACCGACAGTTAGGGGGAATGAATTCACCCCTCCACTTT.

J is TRBJ1-1 and V is TRBV7-9, with a possible D match to TRBD1 (5 bases). Per germline, CDR1 SEHNR and CDR2 FQNEAQ (reference sequence). V lost 5 bases to trimming and J lost 4 bases, with 11 bases between them. The CDR3 extends over 13 amino acids. The CDR3: CASSVTGGTEAFF. The DNA of the CDR3 is TGTGCCAGCAGCGTAACGGGGGGCACTGAAGCTTTCTTT.

The chain combines TRBV7-8 with TRBJ1-1; D is uncertain. This CDR3 has 13 amino acids. Trimming stripped 3 bases from V and 2 bases from J, with 7 bases between. The germline V gene encodes CDR1 SGHVS and CDR2 FQNEAQ. The CDR3: CASSFRVNTEAFF. The CDR3, as DNA: TGTGCCAGCAGCTTCCGGGTTAACACTGAAGCTTTCTTT.

The chain uses TRBV5-4 and TRBJ2-3; the match to TRBD2 covers 12 bases. With V trimmed by 4 bases and J by 2 bases, 8 bases remained unmatched. Germline-derived CDR1 and CDR2 are SGHNT and YYREEE (reference sequence). CDR3 size: 17 residues. CDR3 sequence reads: CASSAMTSGGYTDTQYF. CDR3 DNA sequence: TGTGCCAGCAGCGCGATGACTAGCGGGGGATACACAGATACGCAGTATTTT.

This chain connects TRBV27 to TRBJ1-6, with TRBD1 matching over 8 bases. CDR1 and CDR2 from the germline V gene are MNHEY and SMNVEV (reference sequence). V lost 0 bases, J lost 0 bases, and 13 bases stayed unmatched. The CDR3 runs to 21 residues. In nucleotides, the CDR3 is TGTGCCAGCAGTTTATCGGCGTGGGTCAGGGGGCTGAGCTCCTATAATTCACCCCTCCACTTT. This translates into CASSLSAWVRGLSSYNSPLHF.

Written as DNA, the CDR3 is TGCGCCAGCAGCACGGGACAGGGTTATGACACTGAAGCTTTCTTT. Its protein product is CASSTGQGYDTEAFF. V is TRBV5-1 and J is TRBJ1-1; 9 nucleotides align to TRBD1. Germline values: CDR1 SGHRS, CDR2 YFSETQ. The V segment lost 4 bases and the J segment 3 bases; nucleotides outside the gene matches: 7. CDR3 length: 15 amino acids.

This sequence joins TRBV3-1 (or the pseudogene TRBV3-2) and TRBJ2-7, with D possibly TRBD2 on 6 matching bases. Looked up from germline, CDR1 is LGHDT and CDR2 is YNNKEL (reference sequence). V was shortened by 1 base and J by 7 bases, with 14 bases between the two germline ends. The CDR3 is made up of 14 amino acids. Here the CDR3 DNA reads TGTGCCAGCAGCCAAGCGGGGGTTGCGCGGGAGCAGTACTTC. Translating it yields CASSQAGVAREQYF.

The V and J genes are TRBV6-1 and TRBJ1-2, with D possibly being TRBD1 (5 bases). The CDR3 spans 15 residues. V was shortened by 3 bases and J by 6 bases, with 17 bases between the two germline ends. Per the germline V gene, CDR1 is MNHNS and CDR2 is SASEGT. The CDR3 bases are TGTGCCAGCAGTGATAGTATAGGGGCCTACGATGGCTACACCTTC. This sequence encodes CASSDSIGAYDGYTF.

The rearrangement joins TRBV9 to TRBJ2-4; 10 bases line up with TRBD1. CDR3 length: 16 amino acids. Trimming at V came to 4 bases and at J to 3 bases, leaving 7 bases not matched to a gene. CDR1 SGDLS and CDR2 YYNGEE come from the germline V gene. CDR3 protein: CASSPGTGVLKNIQYF. For the CDR3, the DNA is TGTGCCAGCAGCCCCGGGACAGGGGTTCTCAAAAACATTCAGTACTTC.